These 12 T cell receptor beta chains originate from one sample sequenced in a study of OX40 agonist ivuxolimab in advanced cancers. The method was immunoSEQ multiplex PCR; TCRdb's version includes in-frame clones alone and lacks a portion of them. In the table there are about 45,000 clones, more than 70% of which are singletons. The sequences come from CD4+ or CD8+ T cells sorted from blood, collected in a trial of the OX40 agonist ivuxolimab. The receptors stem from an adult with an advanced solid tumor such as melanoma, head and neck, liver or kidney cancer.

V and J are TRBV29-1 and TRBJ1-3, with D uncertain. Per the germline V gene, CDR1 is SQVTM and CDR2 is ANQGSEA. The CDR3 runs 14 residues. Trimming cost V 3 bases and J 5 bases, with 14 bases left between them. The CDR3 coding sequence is TGCAGCGTTGAGTTGGCCACCAAAAGAAACACCATATATTTT. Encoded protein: CSVELATKRNTIYF. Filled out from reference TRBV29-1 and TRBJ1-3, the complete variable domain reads SAVISQKPSRDICQRGTSLTIQCQVDSQVTMMFWYRQQPGQSLTLIATANQGSEATYESGFVIDKFPISRPNLTFSTLTVSNMSPEDSSIYLCSVELATKRNTIYFGEGSWLTVV.

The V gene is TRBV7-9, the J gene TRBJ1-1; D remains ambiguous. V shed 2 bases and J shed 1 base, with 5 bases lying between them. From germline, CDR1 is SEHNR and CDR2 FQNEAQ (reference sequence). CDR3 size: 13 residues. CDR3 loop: CASSLFENTEAFF. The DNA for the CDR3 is TGTGCCAGCAGCTTATTCGAGAACACTGAAGCTTTCTTT.

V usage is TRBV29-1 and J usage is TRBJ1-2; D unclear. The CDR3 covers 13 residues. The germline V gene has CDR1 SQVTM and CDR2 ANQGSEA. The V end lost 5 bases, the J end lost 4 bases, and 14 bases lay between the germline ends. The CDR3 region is CSVQGKWGYGYTF. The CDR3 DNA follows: TGCAGCGTTCAAGGGAAGTGGGGCTATGGCTACACCTTC.

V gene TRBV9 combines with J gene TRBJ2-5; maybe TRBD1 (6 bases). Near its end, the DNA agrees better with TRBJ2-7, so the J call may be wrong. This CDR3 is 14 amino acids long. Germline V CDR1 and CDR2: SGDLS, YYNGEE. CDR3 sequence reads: CASSVTGNSYEQYF. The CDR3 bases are TGTGCCAGCAGCGTAACAGGGAACTCCTACGAGCAGTACTTC.

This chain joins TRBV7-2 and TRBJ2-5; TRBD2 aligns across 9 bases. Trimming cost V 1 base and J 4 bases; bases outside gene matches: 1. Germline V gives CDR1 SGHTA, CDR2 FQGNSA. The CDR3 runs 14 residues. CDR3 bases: TGTGCCAGCAGCTTAGGTAGCGGGAGAGAGACCCAGTACTTC. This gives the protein CASSLGSGRETQYF.

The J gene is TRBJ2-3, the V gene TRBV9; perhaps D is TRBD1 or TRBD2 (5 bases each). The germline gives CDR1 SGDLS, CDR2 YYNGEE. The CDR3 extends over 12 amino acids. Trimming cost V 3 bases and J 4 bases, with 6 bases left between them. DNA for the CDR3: TGTGCCAGCAGCGGAGGGGCAGATACGCAGTATTTT. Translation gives CASSGGADTQYF.

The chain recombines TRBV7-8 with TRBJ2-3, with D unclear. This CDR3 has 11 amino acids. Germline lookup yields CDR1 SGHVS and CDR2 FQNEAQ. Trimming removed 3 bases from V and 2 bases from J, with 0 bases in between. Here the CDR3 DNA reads TGTGCCAGCAGCTTCACAGATACGCAGTATTTT. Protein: CASSFTDTQYF. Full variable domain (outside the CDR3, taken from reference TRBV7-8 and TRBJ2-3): GAGVSQSPRYKVAKRGQDVALRCDPISGHVSLFWYQQALGQGPEFLTYFQNEAQLDKSGLPSDRFFAERPEGSVSTLKIQRTQQEDSAVYLCASSFTDTQYFGPGTRLTVL.

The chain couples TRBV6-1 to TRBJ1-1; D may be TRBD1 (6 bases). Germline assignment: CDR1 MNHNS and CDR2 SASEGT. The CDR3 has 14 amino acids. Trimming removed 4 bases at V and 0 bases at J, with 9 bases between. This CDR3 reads CASSGTVMNTEAFF. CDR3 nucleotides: TGTGCCAGCAGTGGGACAGTGATGAACACTGAAGCTTTCTTT.

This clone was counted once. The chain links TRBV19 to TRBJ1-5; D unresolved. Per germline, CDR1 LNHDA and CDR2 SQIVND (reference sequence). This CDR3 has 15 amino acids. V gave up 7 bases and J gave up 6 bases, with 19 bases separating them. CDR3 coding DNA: TGTGCCAGTAACGAGAGGAGGGTATCGGGTCAGCCCCAGCATTTT. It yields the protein CASNERRVSGQPQHF.

CDR3: CASRLDSNQPQHF. In nucleotides, the CDR3 is TGTGCCAGCAGATTGGATAGCAATCAGCCCCAGCATTTT. The chain combines TRBV6-5 with TRBJ1-5, with no clear D. Germline V gene data show CDR1 as MNHEY and CDR2 as SVGAGI. The CDR3 runs 13 residues. With 6 bases removed from V and 0 bases from J, the gap between germline ends came to 6 bases.

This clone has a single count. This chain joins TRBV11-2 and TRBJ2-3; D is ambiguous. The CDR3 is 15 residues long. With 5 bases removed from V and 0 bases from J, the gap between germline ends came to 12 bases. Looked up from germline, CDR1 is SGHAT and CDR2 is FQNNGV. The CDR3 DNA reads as TGTGCCAGCAGCCTGACCAGCAGGAGCACAGATACGCAGTATTTT. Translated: CASSLTSRSTDTQYF.

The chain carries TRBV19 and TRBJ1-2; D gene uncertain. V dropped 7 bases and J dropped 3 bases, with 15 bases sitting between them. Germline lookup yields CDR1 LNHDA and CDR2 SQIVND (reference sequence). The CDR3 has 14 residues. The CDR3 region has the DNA TGTGCCAGTACCCAGGCCATGGGGTACTATGGCTACACCTTC. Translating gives CASTQAMGYYGYTF.